This note documents a single T cell receptor beta chain sequence. These data come from a study of T-cell reconstitution after alpha-beta-depleted transplantation in children. As it was prepared, the TCRbeta library received unique molecular identifiers. TCRdb re-analysed the PCR reads in MiXCR, keeping a single row per CDR3 protein. The sample has about 460,000 distinct CDR3 sequences, approximately 12% seen once. Germline V gives CDR1 SGHVS, CDR2 FQNEAQ. The junction had 1 base not matched to a gene; V was cut back by 0 bases and J by 6 bases. The CDR3 totals 14 residues. The origin of this receptor is a human donor who donated a stem cell graft to a child with combined immunodeficiency. This rearrangement joins TRBV7-8 to TRBJ2-7; 11 bases align to TRBD2. This material consisted of PBMCs from the stem cell graft donor, taken from the stem cell graft. CDR3 region: CASSLASGRAEQYF. CDR3 coding DNA: TGTGCCAGCAGCTTAGCTAGCGGGAGGGCCGAGCAGTACTTC.